This paragraph covers one TCR beta chain sequence. Its binding antigen is unknown. No base qualities exist here, and no much larger clone lies one base off it. The CDR3 goes from the cysteine to the phenylalanine over 14 residues. CDR3 DNA is the only sequence kept; it has 42 bases, read in frame from the first base. According to the germline V gene, CDR1 reads MNHEY and CDR2 reads SVGEGT. After removal of 4 bases from V and 8 bases from J, the junction retains 5 bases not matched to a gene. These data are taken from a study of regulatory T cells in long-lasting Graves disease (dated by TCRdb to about 2021). Regarding the research as a whole: Antithyroid drugs had been taken for less than 3 months by newly diagnosed Graves' disease patients. The study was registered as a clinical trial and conducted in China. TCR sequencing covered around 13 persistent and 20 newly diagnosed Graves' disease patients, some 33 samples in total. Patients with persistent Graves' disease were compared with patients with newly diagnosed Graves' disease using TCR sequencing and RNA sequencing of peripheral blood.

The sample's time point label, in plain terms: newly diagnosed GD, antithyroid drugs for less than 3 months. For both TCR sequencing and RNA sequencing, RNA was extracted from PBMCs in TRIzol. The diagnosis of Graves' disease followed American Thyroid Association guidelines. The patients came from an endocrinology department in Xi'an, China. Each patient gave 7 to 9.5 milliliters of peripheral blood, collected in an EDTA anticoagulant tube. Ficoll Paque Plus density gradient separation was used to isolate PBMCs, and no further T cell sorting was performed. An Agilent 2100 Bioanalyzer and agarose gel were used to assess RNA quality, and a NanoDrop 2000 was used to measure RNA concentration. Library construction relied on multiplex PCR. Sequencing was performed on an Illumina HiSeq 4000. CDR3 regions were amplified by Arm-PCR with iRepertoire HTBI primers to construct TCR beta libraries. Gel purification was performed on PCR products prior to sequencing. The published analysis was carried out like this. Across samples, 55 to 80 TRBV and approximately 15 TRBJ segments were identified and used for gene usage analysis of CDR3 amino acid clonotypes. COPE and FqMerger were used to merge filtered high-quality paired reads into contigs. Contigs were aligned with BLAST to IMGT TRBV, TRBD and TRBJ reference genes, and CDR3 was defined per IMGT. Clonotypes above 0.1% frequency were classified as highly expanded clones. Shannon entropy served as the measure of repertoire diversity, while the Gini coefficient captured V-J evenness. Public clonotypes were defined as clonotypes shared by more than one individual. The raw public data were reprocessed by TCRdb itself: fastp quality trimming at Q25, MiXCR clonotype calling, in-frame beta chains only. Entries are consolidated by CDR3 protein sequence, retaining the most common genes and DNA. These V and J calls originate from TCRdb's pipeline instead of the authors' own analysis. Here the sample has about 450,000 distinct CDR3 sequences; about a sixth occur a single time. About 10% of the sample goes to the ten largest clones.

The paper as a whole reports these results and caveats: The small sample size was acknowledged by the authors as a limitation that may reduce accuracy. Compared with newly diagnosed patients, patients with persistent Graves' disease had lower TCR Shannon entropy and fewer highly expanded clones, which suggests clonal expansion. Because the primary lesion, thyroid tissue, could not be accessed, the study looked at peripheral blood alone. Only the TCR beta chain was sequenced and analyzed. Patients with persistent disease shared more public clonotypes (roughly 2,900) than newly diagnosed patients did (approximately 1,000). Preferential use of TRBV28, TRBJ1-2 and TRBJ2-5 was observed in persistent disease, whereas TRBV20-1 and TRBJ2-1 were favored in newly diagnosed disease.

These sequences were also reported in another study, on T cells in Graves' hyperthyroidism and ophthalmopathy. That second publication adds: Stable Graves' hyperthyroidism was defined as no progression to ophthalmopathy during 18 months of follow-up. The hyperthyroidism patients were between 18 and 65 years old and newly diagnosed, with a disease duration of less than 2 months. Exclusion was applied to patients with uncontrolled infections, other autoimmune diseases, pregnancy or lactation. Clinical symptoms, serum thyroxine and TRAb, thyroid ultrasound, and orbital computed tomography formed the basis for the diagnoses. For the first round of RT-PCR on the TCR CDR3, the HTBI primer set was used together with the Qiagen OneStep RT-PCR kit. Blood samples also contained most of the expanded thyroid clonotypes (frequency above 0.001), which suggests that blood repertoires may reflect thyroid immune responses. A model built on a 13 V-J signature distinguished ophthalmopathy from stable hyperthyroidism, reaching 85% to 90% sensitivity and about 81% specificity in cross-validation and 80%/75% in testing. During validation, the model predicted progression to ophthalmopathy a median of about 6.5 months ahead of onset, with almost 71% sensitivity and 72% to 80% specificity. To identify distinguishing TCR V-J signatures, a discovery cohort of around 98 patients was used, comprising some 43 with Graves' ophthalmopathy and roughly 60 with stable Graves' hyperthyroidism. Prospective prediction of ophthalmopathy was tested in an independent validation cohort consisting of some 19 hyperthyroidism patients and 15 to 17 patients who later progressed to ophthalmopathy. For training and testing, the 100 or so patients in the discovery cohort were randomly divided in a 7:3 ratio. Thyroid tissue and blood T-cell repertoires from more than five Graves' hyperthyroidism patients were also compared in the study. Following sampling, methimazole starting at 30 mg daily was given to hyperthyroidism patients, and high-dose intravenous methylprednisolone was given to ophthalmopathy patients. Libraries were constructed in a second round of multiplex PCR, after which size selection and purification were performed. The libraries were sequenced on an Illumina HiSeq2000 using paired-end 100 bp reads. Raw data were processed with SOAPnuke, discarding reads with adapters, uncalled bases, mean Phred below 15, or no exact constant-primer or identifier match. High-quality paired reads were merged with COPE v1.2.5, and unique nucleotide sequences were defined as clonotypes. Clonotypes were aligned to IMGT TRBV, TRBD and TRBJ reference segments using MiTCR v1.1. Only V-J combinations with frequency above 0.0001, covering 99% to 99.2% of repertoires, were analysed. A TCS score was defined as the ratio of F50 (clonal expansion) to E x V (chaos), with BLOSUM62-based TCRdist applied between CDR3 peptides within each V-J. Welch's t-statistics and random forest reduced approximately 520 V-J features to around 14, which were used in a naive Bayes classifier (R e1071). No statistical method was used to fix the sample size in advance, and group allocation was not hidden from the investigators. The paper reports TCR Vbeta CDR3 sequencing of 140 or so peripheral blood samples: around 45 ophthalmopathy, about 75 hyperthyroidism and around 17 progressor patients.

This clonotype was sampled from a woman aged 30 to 39 with Graves disease. Donor details come from another sample of the same person, matched by shared clones. The chain joins TRBV6-2 or TRBV6-3 to TRBJ2-1; TRBD1 matches 10 bases in the middle. The sequencing used peripheral blood mononuclear cells (PBMCs), collected at new diagnosis, from a patient treated with antithyroid drugs. The DNA sequence follows: TGTGCCAGCAGTTGGGACAGGGGTGAGGATGAGCAGTTCTTC. Translated, this gives CASSWDRGEDEQFF.